These 25 T cell receptor beta chains share one sample of origin, sequenced in a study of blood T cell repertoires in COVID-19. Libraries were prepared by immunoSEQ multiplex PCR; TCRdb keeps only in-frame clonotypes and omits some of them. Here the sample spans about 87,000 clones, about 85% being singletons. The sample taken for sequencing was peripheral blood. These TCRs come from a woman of 80 years or more with COVID-19, enrolled during active disease.

This clone was seen only once. The rearrangement links TRBV5-1 to TRBJ2-1; 10 bases align to TRBD2. CDR3 length equals 15 residues. V trimming: 0 bases; J trimming: 10 bases; junction bases outside the gene matches: 7. Germline CDR1 is SGHRS and CDR2 is YFSETQ. The CDR3 sequence: CASSLEVAGGTEQFF. In DNA form, the CDR3 reads TGCGCCAGCAGCTTGGAGGTAGCGGGAGGAACAGAGCAGTTCTTC.

V is TRBV7-2 and J is TRBJ2-7, with TRBD1 matching over 11 bases. After removal of 4 bases from V and 12 bases from J, the junction contained 11 bases not matched to a gene. This CDR3 has 14 amino acids. The germline V gene has CDR1 SGHTA and CDR2 FQGNSA. CDR3 DNA sequence: TGTGCCAGCAGCTACGGGACAGGGGGGGAAAGAGCGTACTTC. Its translation is CASSYGTGGERAYF.

Only a few counts were recorded for this clone. The rearrangement uses TRBV5-1 and TRBJ1-1; maybe TRBD1 (5 bases). V gave up 0 bases and J gave up 0 bases, with 15 bases separating them. The CDR3 is 17 residues long. Germline V gene data show CDR1 as SGHRS and CDR2 as YFSETQ. CDR3 sequence (DNA): TGCGCCAGCAGCTTGGATCCGGTGGTAGGGGTGAACACTGAAGCTTTCTTT. It specifies CASSLDPVVGVNTEAFF.

This clone was seen only once. The rearrangement joins TRBV5-5 to TRBJ2-1, with 11 bases identical to TRBD2. After removal of 1 base from V and 6 bases from J, the junction contained 3 bases not matched to a gene. Germline assignment: CDR1 SGHKS and CDR2 YYEKEE (reference sequence). This CDR3 has 15 amino acids. This CDR3 reads CASSLFLAGGNEQFF. The CDR3 DNA reads TGTGCCAGCAGCTTGTTCCTAGCGGGAGGCAATGAGCAGTTCTTC. The variable domain in full, with the rest retrieved from reference TRBV5-5 and TRBJ2-1, is DAGVTQSPTHLIKTRGQQVTLRCSPISGHKSVSWYQQVLGQGPQFIFQYYEKEERGRGNFPDRFSARQFPNYSSELNVNALLLGDSALYLCASSLFLAGGNEQFFGPGTRLTVL.

This chain uses TRBV5-1 with TRBJ2-7; a weak D match, TRBD2 (6 bases). Trimming pared 5 bases from V and 3 bases from J, leaving 18 bases between. Germline V gene sequence: CDR1 SGHRS, CDR2 YFSETQ. The CDR3 has 15 residues. This chain's CDR3 is CASRRAVAENYEQYF. The CDR3 bases are TGCGCCAGCAGGAGGGCGGTAGCGGAGAACTACGAGCAGTACTTC.

Only a few counts were recorded for this clone. The CDR3 region is CASSVYRGEQYF. The DNA of the CDR3 is TGTGCCAGCAGTGTCTACAGGGGCGAGCAGTACTTC. This rearrangement joins TRBV27 to TRBJ2-7; 7 bases are a match to TRBD1. The CDR3 is 12 residues long. Germline-derived CDR1 and CDR2 are MNHEY and SMNVEV (reference sequence). J was trimmed by 6 bases and V by 5 bases; bases with no gene match: 4.

The V and J genes are TRBV6-6 and TRBJ1-4, with TRBD1 matching over 8 bases. CDR1 and CDR2 from the germline V gene are MNHNY and SVGAGI (reference sequence). After removal of 6 bases from V and 5 bases from J, the junction contained 8 bases not matched to a gene. The CDR3 has 15 residues. The CDR3 loop reads CASSGQGRDNEKLFF. For the CDR3, the DNA is TGTGCCAGCAGCGGACAGGGACGGGACAATGAAAAACTGTTTTTT.

CDR3 DNA: TGTGCGGAAAACGAGGGAGACCAAGAGACCCAGTACTTC. As protein: CAENEGDQETQYF. V and J are TRBV7-9 and TRBJ2-5; TRBD2 might be the D (5 bases). From germline, CDR1 is SEHNR and CDR2 FQNEAQ (reference sequence). CDR3 size: 13 residues.

This clone was seen only a few times. The J gene is TRBJ1-1, the V gene TRBV6-5, with TRBD1 identical over 7 bases. Germline V gene lookup returns CDR1 MNHEY and CDR2 SVGAGI. V shed 6 bases, J shed 0 bases, and the junction held 7 bases outside the gene matches. The length of the CDR3 is 15 residues. This chain's CDR3 is CASSPWGTVNTEAFF. In DNA, the CDR3 is TGTGCCAGCAGCCCCTGGGGGACAGTGAACACTGAAGCTTTCTTT.

The chain's CDR3 is CASRDTLQGTETQYF. The CDR3 DNA sequence: TGCGCCAGCAGGGATACACTACAGGGTACAGAGACCCAGTACTTC. The chain combines TRBV10-1 with TRBJ2-5; D is perhaps TRBD1 (6 bases). This CDR3 has 15 amino acids. Germline CDR1 WNHNN, CDR2 SYGVQD (reference sequence). The V gene lost 6 bases and the J gene lost 4 bases, with 18 bases spanning the gap.

V is TRBV7-9 and J is TRBJ2-2, with D possibly being TRBD1 (6 bases). Trimming removed 5 bases at V and 6 bases at J, with 19 bases between. This CDR3 contains 16 residues. Per germline, CDR1 SEHNR and CDR2 FQNEAQ (reference sequence). The DNA of the CDR3 is TGTGCCAGCAGCCAGAACAGGGTGGAGATATCCGGGGAGCTGTTTTTT. Its protein product is CASSQNRVEISGELFF. Using reference TRBV7-9 and TRBJ2-2 for the parts outside the CDR3, the full variable domain is DTGVSQNPRHKITKRGQNVTFRCDPISEHNRLYWYRQTLGQGPEFLTYFQNEAQLEKSRLLSDRFSAERPKGSFSTLEIQRTEQGDSAMYLCASSQNRVEISGELFFGEGSRLTVL.

The chain employs TRBV4-3 and TRBJ1-5, with unresolved D. There are 15 residues in the CDR3. The germline V gene encodes CDR1 LGHNA and CDR2 YSLEER. Deletions cut 0 bases from V and 4 bases from J, with 10 bases between. The DNA of the CDR3 is TGCGCCAGCAGCCAAGATCCTAGAGGTAATCAGCCCCAGCATTTT. Translated, it gives CASSQDPRGNQPQHF.

The chain links TRBV21-1 to TRBJ1-1. TRBV21-1 is marked as a pseudogene. The CDR3 spans 14 residues. CDR3 region: CASSKRGGDTEAFF. Written as DNA, the CDR3 is TGTGCCAGCAGCAAGCGGGGAGGGGACACTGAAGCTTTCTTT.

The chain uses TRBV19 and TRBJ2-5; tentative D call: TRBD2 (5 bases). With 8 bases removed from V and 4 bases from J, the gap between germline ends came to 14 bases. The length of the CDR3 is 13 residues. Germline CDR1 and CDR2: LNHDA and SQIVND (reference sequence). DNA for the CDR3: TGTGCCAGTTCAGGAGGACGGGGAGAGACCCAGTACTTC. Its protein product is CASSGGRGETQYF.

The chain is built from TRBV28 and TRBJ1-3; D remains unclear. Trimming left V 6 bases short and J 1 base short, with 13 bases between. The germline V gene has CDR1 MDHEN and CDR2 SYDVKM. CDR3 length equals 15 residues. CDR3: CASSVSSGSGNTIYF. The CDR3 nucleotides are TGTGCCAGCAGCGTCTCCTCGGGTTCTGGAAACACCATATATTTT. Variable domain in full (rest from reference TRBV28 and TRBJ1-3): DVKVTQSSRYLVKRTGEKVFLECVQDMDHENMFWYRQDPGLGLRLIYFSYDVKMKEKGDIPEGYSVSREKKERFSLILESASTNQTSMYLCASSVSSGSGNTIYFGEGSWLTVV.

This rearrangement joins TRBV30 to TRBJ1-4, with D perhaps TRBD1 (6 bases). V lost 0 bases to trimming and J lost 2 bases, with 7 bases between them. This CDR3 has 14 amino acids. The V gene's germline CDR1 is GTSNPN and CDR2 SVGIG (reference sequence). In DNA form, the CDR3 reads TGTGCCTGGAGTGTGACAGGCACTAATGAAAAACTGTTTTTT. Encoded protein: CAWSVTGTNEKLFF.

A single count supports this clone. The gene calls are TRBV9 and TRBJ2-1, with D possibly matching TRBD2 (7 bases). The CDR3 contains 14 residues. V dropped 6 bases and J dropped 4 bases, with 14 bases sitting between them. CDR1 and CDR2 from the germline V gene are SGDLS and YYNGEE. DNA for the CDR3: TGTGCCAGCACCGCGGGGGCGGGGTACAATGAGCAGTTCTTC. Encoded protein: CASTAGAGYNEQFF.

The CDR3 DNA reads TGTGCCAGCAGCTCCACCGGGACTACCTCCTACGAGCAGTACTTC. It is translated as CASSSTGTTSYEQYF. The V gene is TRBV7-9, the J gene TRBJ2-7, with 7 bases fitting TRBD2. Germline V lookup: CDR1 SEHNR, CDR2 FQNEAQ (reference sequence). V was clipped by 4 bases and J by 0 bases; unmatched bases: 6. CDR3 size: 15 residues.

The chain employs TRBV10-3 and TRBJ2-4; 7 bases match TRBD1. This CDR3 spans 16 amino acids. Germline values: CDR1 ENHRY, CDR2 SYGVKD. The V gene end was trimmed by 4 bases and the J gene end by 0 bases; junction bases not matched to a gene: 6. For the CDR3, the DNA is TGTGCCATCAGTGCAACAGGGGCCTTAGCCAAAAACATTCAGTACTTC. It translates to CAISATGALAKNIQYF.

The rearrangement uses TRBV3-1 (or the pseudogene TRBV3-2) and TRBJ2-1, with 7 positions matching TRBD2. Per the germline V gene, CDR1 is LGHDT and CDR2 is YNNKEL (reference sequence). The junction had 12 bases not matched to a gene; V was cut back by 1 base and J by 15 bases. The CDR3 extends over 14 amino acids. This chain's CDR3 is CASSQVTDTSELFF. The DNA of the CDR3 is TGTGCCAGCAGCCAAGTGACGGACACTAGCGAACTGTTCTTC.

Regarding this clone: Other nucleotide sequences from this sample produce the same CDR3. The chain has TRBV5-4 and TRBJ2-5, with 13 bases identical to TRBD2. Trimming removed 2 bases from V and 2 bases from J; junction bases left unmatched: 3. Germline CDR1 SGHNT, CDR2 YYREEE (reference sequence). The CDR3 has 16 residues. The CDR3 reads CASSLMGLAGQETQYF. CDR3 nucleotides: TGTGCCAGCAGCTTAATGGGACTAGCGGGGCAAGAGACCCAGTACTTC.

The chain joins TRBV5-4 to TRBJ2-5, with 8 bases fitting TRBD2. The germline gives CDR1 SGHNT, CDR2 YYREEE (reference sequence). J was trimmed by 4 bases and V by 1 base; bases with no gene match: 3. This CDR3 spans 14 amino acids. CDR3 region: CASSLRLAGETQYF. The CDR3 DNA is TGTGCCAGCAGCTTGAGGCTAGCGGGAGAGACCCAGTACTTC.

V is TRBV5-6 and J is TRBJ2-1, with 9 bases that match TRBD1. The J segment lost 12 bases and the V segment lost 2 bases, leaving 12 bases of the junction unmatched. This CDR3 region has 15 residues. Germline V CDR1 and CDR2: SGHDT, YYEEEE. The CDR3 spells CASSLVGKPGQGQFF. In DNA, the CDR3 is TGTGCCAGCAGCTTAGTGGGGAAACCGGGACAGGGGCAGTTCTTC.

The genes are TRBV10-3 and TRBJ1-2, with 7 bases identical to TRBD1. From germline, CDR1 is ENHRY and CDR2 SYGVKD. This CDR3 region has 14 residues. With V trimmed by 6 bases and J by 4 bases, 8 bases remained unmatched. The CDR3 sequence is CAIREFGTAYGYTF. The CDR3 DNA reads TGTGCCATCAGGGAATTCGGGACAGCCTATGGCTACACCTTC.

This chain joins TRBV2 and TRBJ2-1; 10 bases are a match to TRBD2. The CDR3 loop spans 12 amino acids. V lost 7 bases to trimming and J lost 16 bases; unmatched junction nucleotides: 10. The germline V gene encodes CDR1 SNHLY and CDR2 FYNNEI. Here the CDR3 reads CASKRTSGFGFF. The CDR3 bases are TGTGCCAGCAAAAGGACTAGCGGCTTTGGATTCTTC.